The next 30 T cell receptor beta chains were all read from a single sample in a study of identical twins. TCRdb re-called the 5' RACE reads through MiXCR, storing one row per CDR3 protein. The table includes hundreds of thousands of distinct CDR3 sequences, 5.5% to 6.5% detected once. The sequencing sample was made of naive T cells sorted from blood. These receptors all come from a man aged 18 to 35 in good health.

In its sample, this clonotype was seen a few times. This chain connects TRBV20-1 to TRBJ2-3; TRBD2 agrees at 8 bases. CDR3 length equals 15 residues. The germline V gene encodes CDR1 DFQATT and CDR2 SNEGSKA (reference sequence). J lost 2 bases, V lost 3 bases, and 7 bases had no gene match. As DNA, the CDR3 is TGCAGTGCTAGCAAACGGGAGGGCGACACAGATACGCAGTATTTT. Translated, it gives CSASKREGDTDTQYF.

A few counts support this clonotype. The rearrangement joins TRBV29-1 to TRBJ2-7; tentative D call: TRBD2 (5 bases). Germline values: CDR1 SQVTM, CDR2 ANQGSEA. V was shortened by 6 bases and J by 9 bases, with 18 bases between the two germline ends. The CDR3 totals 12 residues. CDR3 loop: CSVAERLGRQYF. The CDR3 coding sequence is TGCAGCGTCGCGGAGAGGTTGGGGAGGCAGTACTTC.

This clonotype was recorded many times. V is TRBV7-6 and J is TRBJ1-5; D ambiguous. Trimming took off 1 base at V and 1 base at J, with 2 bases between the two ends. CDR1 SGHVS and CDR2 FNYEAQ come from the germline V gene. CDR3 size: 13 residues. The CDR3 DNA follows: TGTGCCAGCAGCTTAGAAAGCAATCAGCCCCAGCATTTT. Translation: CASSLESNQPQHF. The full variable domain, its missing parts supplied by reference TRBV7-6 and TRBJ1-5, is GAGVSQSPRYKVTKRGQDVALRCDPISGHVSLYWYRQALGQGPEFLTYFNYEAQQDKSGLPNDRFSAERPEGSISTLTIQRTEQRDSAMYRCASSLESNQPQHFGDGTRLSIL.

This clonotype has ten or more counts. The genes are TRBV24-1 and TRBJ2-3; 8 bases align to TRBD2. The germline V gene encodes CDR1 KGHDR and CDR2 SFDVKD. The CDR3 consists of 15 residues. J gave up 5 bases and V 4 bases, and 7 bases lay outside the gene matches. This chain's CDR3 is CATSDPSTSEDTQYF. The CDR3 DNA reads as TGTGCCACCAGTGACCCTTCGACTAGCGAAGATACGCAGTATTTT.

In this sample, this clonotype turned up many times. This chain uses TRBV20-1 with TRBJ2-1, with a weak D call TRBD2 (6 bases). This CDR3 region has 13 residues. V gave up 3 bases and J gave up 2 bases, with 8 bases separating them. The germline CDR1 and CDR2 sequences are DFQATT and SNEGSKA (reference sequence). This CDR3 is CSASGRAYNEQFF. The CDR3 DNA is TGCAGTGCTAGCGGGAGAGCCTACAATGAGCAGTTCTTC.

This CDR3 is CSASDGTAYEQYF. The CDR3 DNA follows: TGCAGTGCTAGTGACGGGACGGCCTACGAGCAGTACTTC. This chain joins TRBV20-1 and TRBJ2-7; D is tentatively TRBD1 or TRBD2 (5 bases each). This CDR3 spans 13 amino acids. The V gene's germline CDR1 is DFQATT and CDR2 SNEGSKA (reference sequence). The V end lost 3 bases, the J end lost 2 bases, and 11 bases lay between the germline ends.

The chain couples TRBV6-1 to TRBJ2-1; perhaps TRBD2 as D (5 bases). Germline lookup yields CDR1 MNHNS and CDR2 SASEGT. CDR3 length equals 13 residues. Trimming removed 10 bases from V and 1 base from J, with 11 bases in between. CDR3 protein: CATAAVSYNEQFF. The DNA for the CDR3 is TGTGCCACCGCAGCGGTGTCCTACAATGAGCAGTTCTTC.

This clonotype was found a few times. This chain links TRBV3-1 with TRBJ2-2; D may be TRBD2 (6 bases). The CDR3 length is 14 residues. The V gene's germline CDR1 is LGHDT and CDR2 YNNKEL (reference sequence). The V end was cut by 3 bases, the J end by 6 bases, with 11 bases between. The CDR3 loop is CASSQLAESGELFF. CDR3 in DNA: TGTGCCAGCAGCCAGTTAGCGGAGTCCGGGGAGCTGTTTTTT. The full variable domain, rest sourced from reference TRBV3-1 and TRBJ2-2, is DTAVSQTPKYLVTQMGNDKSIKCEQNLGHDTMYWYKQDSKKFLKIMFSYNNKELIINETVPNRFSPKSPDKAHLNLHINSLELGDSAVYFCASSQLAESGELFFGEGSRLTVL.

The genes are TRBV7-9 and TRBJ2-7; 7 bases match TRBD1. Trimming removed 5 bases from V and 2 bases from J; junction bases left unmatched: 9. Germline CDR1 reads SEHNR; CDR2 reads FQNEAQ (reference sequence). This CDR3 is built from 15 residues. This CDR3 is CASSPLTGLAYEQYF. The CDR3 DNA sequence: TGTGCCAGCAGCCCCTTGACAGGGTTGGCCTACGAGCAGTACTTC.

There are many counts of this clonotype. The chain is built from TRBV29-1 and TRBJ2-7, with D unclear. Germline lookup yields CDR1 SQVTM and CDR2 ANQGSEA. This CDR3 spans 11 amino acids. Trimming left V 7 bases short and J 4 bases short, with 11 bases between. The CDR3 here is CSGAAGYEQYF. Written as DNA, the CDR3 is TGCAGCGGGGCTGCTGGTTACGAGCAGTACTTC.

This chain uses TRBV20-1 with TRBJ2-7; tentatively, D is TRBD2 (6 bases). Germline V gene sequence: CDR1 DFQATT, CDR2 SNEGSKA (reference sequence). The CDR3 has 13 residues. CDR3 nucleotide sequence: TGCAGCGCCACCCCGGGACTTTACTACGAGCAGTACTTC. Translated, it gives CSATPGLYYEQYF.

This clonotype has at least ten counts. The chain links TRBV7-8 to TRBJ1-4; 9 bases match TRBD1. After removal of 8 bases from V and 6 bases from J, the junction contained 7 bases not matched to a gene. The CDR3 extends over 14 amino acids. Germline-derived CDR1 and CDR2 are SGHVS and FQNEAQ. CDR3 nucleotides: TGTGCCAGCGGGGGGACAGGGATCCATGAAAAACTGTTTTTT. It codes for CASGGTGIHEKLFF.

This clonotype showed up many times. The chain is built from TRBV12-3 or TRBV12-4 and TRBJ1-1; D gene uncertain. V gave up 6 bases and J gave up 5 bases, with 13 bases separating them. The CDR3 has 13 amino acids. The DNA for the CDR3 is TGTGCCAGCAGCCTACGGGAGAGGACTGAAGCTTTCTTT. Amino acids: CASSLRERTEAFF.

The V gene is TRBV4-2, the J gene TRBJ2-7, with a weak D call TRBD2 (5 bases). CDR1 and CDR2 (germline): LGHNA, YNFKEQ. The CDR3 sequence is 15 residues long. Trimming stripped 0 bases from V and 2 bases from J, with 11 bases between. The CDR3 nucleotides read TGTGCCAGCAGCCAAGAGCCCAGCGGAGCCTACGAGCAGTACTTC. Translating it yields CASSQEPSGAYEQYF.

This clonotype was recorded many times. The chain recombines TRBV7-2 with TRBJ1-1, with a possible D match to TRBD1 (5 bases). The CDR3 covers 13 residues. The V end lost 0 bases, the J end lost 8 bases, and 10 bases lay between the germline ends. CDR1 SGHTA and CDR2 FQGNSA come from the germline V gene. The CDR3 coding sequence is TGTGCCAGCAGCTTAGCCTCCGGGACCGAAGCTTTCTTT. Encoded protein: CASSLASGTEAFF.

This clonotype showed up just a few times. The CDR3 sequence is CASSLGLSSGPSYNEQFF. The CDR3 DNA reads as TGTGCCAGCAGCTTAGGGCTCAGTAGCGGGCCCTCCTACAATGAGCAGTTCTTC. The rearrangement joins TRBV11-1 to TRBJ2-1, with 7 bases that match TRBD2. V shed 1 base, J shed 0 bases, and the junction held 9 bases outside the gene matches. Germline-derived CDR1 and CDR2 are SGHAT and FQDESV (reference sequence). This CDR3 region has 18 residues.

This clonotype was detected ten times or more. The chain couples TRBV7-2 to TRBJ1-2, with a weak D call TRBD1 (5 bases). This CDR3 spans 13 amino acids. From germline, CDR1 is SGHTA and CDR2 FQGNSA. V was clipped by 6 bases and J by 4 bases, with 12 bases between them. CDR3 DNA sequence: TGTGCCAGCAGTCCGTTTCAGGGCTATGGCTACACCTTC. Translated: CASSPFQGYGYTF.

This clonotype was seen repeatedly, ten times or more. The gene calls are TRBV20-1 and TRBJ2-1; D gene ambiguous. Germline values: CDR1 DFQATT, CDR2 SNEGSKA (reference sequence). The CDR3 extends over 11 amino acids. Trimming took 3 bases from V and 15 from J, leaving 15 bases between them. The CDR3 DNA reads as TGCAGTGCTAGCCCATCCGCCCCACCGTTCTTC. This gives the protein CSASPSAPPFF.

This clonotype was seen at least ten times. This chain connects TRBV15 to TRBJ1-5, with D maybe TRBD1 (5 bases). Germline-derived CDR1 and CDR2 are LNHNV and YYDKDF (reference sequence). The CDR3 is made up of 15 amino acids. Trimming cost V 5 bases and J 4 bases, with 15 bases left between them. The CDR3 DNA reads TGTGCCACCAGCCCTCGTCGTGGGGCTAATCAGCCCCAGCATTTT. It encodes CATSPRRGANQPQHF.

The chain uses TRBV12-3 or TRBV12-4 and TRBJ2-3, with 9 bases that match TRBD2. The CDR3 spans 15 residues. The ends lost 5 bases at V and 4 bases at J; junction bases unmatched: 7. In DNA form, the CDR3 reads TGTGCCAGCAGTATATTAGCGGGAGTCCCAGATACGCAGTATTTT. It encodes CASSILAGVPDTQYF.

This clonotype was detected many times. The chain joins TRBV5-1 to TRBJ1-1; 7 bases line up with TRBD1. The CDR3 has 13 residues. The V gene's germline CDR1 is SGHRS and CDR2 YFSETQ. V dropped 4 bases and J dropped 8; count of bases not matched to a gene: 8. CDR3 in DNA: TGCGCCAGCAGCCCAGCCGACAGGGCGGAAGCTTTCTTT. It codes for CASSPADRAEAFF.

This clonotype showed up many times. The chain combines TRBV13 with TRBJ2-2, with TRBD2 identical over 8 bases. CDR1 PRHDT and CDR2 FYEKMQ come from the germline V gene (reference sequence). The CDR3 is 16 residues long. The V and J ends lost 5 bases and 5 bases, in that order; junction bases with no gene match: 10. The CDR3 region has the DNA TGTGCCAGCAGCCAGGTGGCGGGAGGAAGGACCGGGGAGCTGTTTTTT. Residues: CASSQVAGGRTGELFF.

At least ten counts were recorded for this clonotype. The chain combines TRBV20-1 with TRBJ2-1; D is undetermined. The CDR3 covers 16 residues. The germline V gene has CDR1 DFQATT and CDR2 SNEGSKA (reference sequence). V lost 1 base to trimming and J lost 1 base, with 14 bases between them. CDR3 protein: CSARASSLRSYNEQFF. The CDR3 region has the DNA TGCAGTGCTAGAGCCAGCTCCCTTAGATCCTACAATGAGCAGTTCTTC.

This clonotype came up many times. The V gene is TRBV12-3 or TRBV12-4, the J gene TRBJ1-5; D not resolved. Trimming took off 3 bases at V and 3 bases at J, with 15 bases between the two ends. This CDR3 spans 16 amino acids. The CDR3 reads CASSFGPRSNNQPQHF. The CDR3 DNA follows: TGTGCCAGCAGTTTTGGTCCAAGGAGTAACAATCAGCCCCAGCATTTT.

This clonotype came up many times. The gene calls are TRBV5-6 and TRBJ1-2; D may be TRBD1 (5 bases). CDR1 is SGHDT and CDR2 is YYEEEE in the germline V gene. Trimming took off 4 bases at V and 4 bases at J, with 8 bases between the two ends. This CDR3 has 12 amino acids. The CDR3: CASSHDSYGYTF. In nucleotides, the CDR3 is TGTGCCAGCAGCCACGACAGCTATGGCTACACCTTC.

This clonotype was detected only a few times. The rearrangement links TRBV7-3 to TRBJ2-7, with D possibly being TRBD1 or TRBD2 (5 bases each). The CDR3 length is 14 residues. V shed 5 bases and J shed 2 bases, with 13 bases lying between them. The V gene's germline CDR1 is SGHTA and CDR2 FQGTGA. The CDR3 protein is CASSESGATYEQYF. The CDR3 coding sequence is TGTGCCAGCAGCGAATCCGGGGCGACCTACGAGCAGTACTTC.

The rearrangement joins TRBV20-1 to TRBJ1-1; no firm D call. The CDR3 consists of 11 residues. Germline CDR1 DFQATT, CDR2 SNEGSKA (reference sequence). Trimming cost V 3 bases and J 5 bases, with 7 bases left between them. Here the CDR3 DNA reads TGCAGTGCTAGGGTGTGGACTGAAGCTTTCTTT. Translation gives CSARVWTEAFF.

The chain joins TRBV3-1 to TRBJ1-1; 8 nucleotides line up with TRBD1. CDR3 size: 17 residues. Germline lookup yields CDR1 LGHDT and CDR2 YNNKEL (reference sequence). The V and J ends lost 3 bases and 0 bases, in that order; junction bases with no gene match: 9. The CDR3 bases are TGTGCCAGCAGCCAGGCCGGACAGGGAAGTATGAACACTGAAGCTTTCTTT. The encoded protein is CASSQAGQGSMNTEAFF.

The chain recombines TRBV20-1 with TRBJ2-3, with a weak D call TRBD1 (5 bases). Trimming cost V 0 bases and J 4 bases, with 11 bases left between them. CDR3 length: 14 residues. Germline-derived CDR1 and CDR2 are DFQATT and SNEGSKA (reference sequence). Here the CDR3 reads CSARDGAVPDTQYF. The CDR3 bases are TGCAGTGCTAGAGATGGGGCAGTCCCAGATACGCAGTATTTT.

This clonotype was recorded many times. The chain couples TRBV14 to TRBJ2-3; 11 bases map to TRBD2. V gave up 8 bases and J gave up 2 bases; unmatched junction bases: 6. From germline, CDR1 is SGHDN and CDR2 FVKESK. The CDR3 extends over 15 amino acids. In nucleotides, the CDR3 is TGTGCCAGCCAACTAGCGGGAGTTTACACAGATACGCAGTATTTT. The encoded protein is CASQLAGVYTDTQYF. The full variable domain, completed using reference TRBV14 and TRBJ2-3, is EAGVTQFPSHSVIEKGQTVTLRCDPISGHDNLYWYRRVMGKEIKFLLHFVKESKQDESGMPNNRFLAERTGGTYSTLKVQPAELEDSGVYFCASQLAGVYTDTQYFGPGTRLTVL.